Listed below are T cell receptor beta chains from one sample, sequenced in a study of blood T cell repertoires in COVID-19. The method was immunoSEQ multiplex PCR; TCRdb's version includes in-frame clones alone and lacks a portion of them. The data show approximately 180,000 clones, approximately 89% seen once. Source material: PBMCs or T cells enriched from blood (not recorded which). The receptor source for this set is a middle-aged woman with acute COVID-19. CDR3s include the opening cysteine and the closing phenylalanine or tryptophan. The D gene is left open where the match is weak. The size field is filled for only some rows; it gives once, few, many or a size class.

d_call	v_call	j_call	clone_size	cdr3_aa	cdr3_nt
NA	TRBV11-2	TRBJ1-3	NA	CASSRKGGPLSGNTIYF	TGTGCCAGCAGCCGAAAGGGGGGGCCCCTCTCTGGAAACACCATATATTTT
NA	TRBV13	TRBJ1-1	once	CASSLLPGYTEAFF	TGTGCCAGCAGCTTACTCCCGGGTTACACTGAAGCTTTCTTT
NA	TRBV28	TRBJ1-5	few	CASSLPGNQPQHF	TGTGCCAGCAGTCTTCCAGGAAATCAGCCCCAGCATTTT
NA	TRBV9	TRBJ1-5	few	CASSVGQGTPQHF	TGTGCCAGCAGCGTAGGTCAGGGAACGCCCCAGCATTTT
TRBD1	TRBV5-1	TRBJ1-2	NA	CASSFGTGDGYTF	TGCGCCAGCAGCTTCGGGACAGGGGATGGCTACACCTTC
NA	TRBV19	TRBJ1-5	NA	CASSQTTAGQPQHF	TGTGCCAGTAGTCAGACGACAGCAGGACAGCCCCAGCATTTT
TRBD2	TRBV9	TRBJ2-7	NA	CASSVAASGRDEQYF	TGTGCCAGCAGCGTAGCGGCTAGCGGGCGGGACGAGCAGTACTTC
NA	TRBV28	TRBJ1-6	NA	CASSKTASSYNSPLHF	TGTGCCAGCAGTAAGACAGCGAGCTCCTATAATTCACCCCTCCACTTT
NA	TRBV30	TRBJ2-1	once	CAWSVHGNEQFF	TGTGCCTGGAGTGTACATGGTAATGAGCAGTTCTTC
NA	TRBV19	TRBJ1-2	once	CASSITDRTYGYTF	TGTGCCAGTAGTATCACCGACAGGACCTATGGCTACACCTTC
NA	TRBV13	TRBJ2-1	NA	CASSLGLGGSYNEQFF	TGTGCCAGCAGCTTAGGCCTGGGGGGCTCCTACAATGAGCAGTTCTTC
TRBD1	TRBV28	TRBJ1-4	NA	CASSWTGLAEKLFF	TGTGCCAGCAGTTGGACAGGGTTGGCTGAAAAACTGTTTTTT
TRBD1	TRBV6-5	TRBJ2-1	NA	CASSSTGTGNNEQFF	TGTGCCAGCAGCTCGACCGGGACAGGGAACAATGAGCAGTTCTTC
TRBD1	TRBV28	TRBJ2-5	NA	CASNSHDRGRGETQYF	TGTGCCAGCAACTCACATGACAGGGGGCGAGGAGAGACCCAGTACTTC
NA	TRBV2	TRBJ1-2	once	CASSITGRDYGYTF	TGTGCCAGCAGTATAACAGGGCGGGACTATGGCTACACCTTC
NA	TRBV6-1	TRBJ2-2	many	CASSDGDTGELFF	TGTGCCAGCAGTGACGGGGACACCGGGGAGCTGTTTTTT
NA	TRBV27	TRBJ2-7	NA	CASSLGAGTYEQYF	TGTGCCAGCAGTCTGGGGGCAGGAACCTACGAGCAGTACTTC
NA	TRBV19	TRBJ1-5	once	CASDSLGGRSNQPQHF	TGTGCCAGTGATTCCCTGGGGGGTCGGAGCAATCAGCCCCAGCATTTT
TRBD2	TRBV3-1/TRBV3-2	TRBJ2-5	NA	CASSRRKGAGEETQYF	TGTGCCAGCAGCCGCCGCAAGGGAGCGGGAGAAGAGACCCAGTACTTC
NA	TRBV7-3	TRBJ2-2	NA	CASSLWSSGTGELFF	TGTGCCAGCAGCTTATGGTCGTCGGGCACCGGGGAGCTGTTTTTT
TRBD1	TRBV4-1	TRBJ1-5	NA	CASSPIQGSNQPQHF	TGCGCCAGCAGCCCTATACAGGGGAGCAATCAGCCCCAGCATTTT
NA	TRBV19	TRBJ1-2	NA	CASTPWGVSEGSGNGYTF	TGTGCCAGTACTCCCTGGGGTGTATCGGAGGGGAGTGGGAATGGCTACACCTTC
TRBD2	TRBV4-2	TRBJ2-1	NA	CASSPRTSGTVRNEQFF	TGTGCCAGCAGCCCCCGGACTAGCGGGACGGTTAGGAATGAGCAGTTCTTC
NA	TRBV19	TRBJ2-7	NA	CASSMTSEHYEQYF	TGTGCCAGTAGCATGACATCCGAGCACTACGAGCAGTACTTC
NA	TRBV6-5	TRBJ2-5	NA	CASNIFGEETQYF	TGTGCCAGCAATATCTTCGGGGAGGAGACCCAGTACTTC
NA	TRBV11-2	TRBJ2-6	NA	CASSKAPRALNSGANVLTF	TGTGCCAGCAGCAAAGCGCCCAGGGCCCTAAACTCTGGGGCCAACGTCCTGACTTTC
TRBD1	TRBV28	TRBJ1-2	NA	CASKPTGGGYGYTF	TGTGCCAGCAAACCGACAGGGGGAGGCTATGGCTACACCTTC
TRBD2	TRBV7-2	TRBJ2-7	NA	CASSYSGFSYEQYF	TGTGCCAGCAGCTATAGCGGGTTCTCCTACGAGCAGTACTTC
NA	TRBV27	TRBJ2-4	NA	CASRPTSAKNIQYF	TGTGCCAGCAGGCCTACGTCTGCCAAAAACATTCAGTACTTC
TRBD1	TRBV19	TRBJ2-3	NA	CASSIGQGVTDTQYF	TGTGCCAGTAGTATAGGGCAGGGGGTTACAGATACGCAGTATTTT
TRBD2	TRBV4-3	TRBJ2-3	NA	CASSQLFGGSPDTQYF	TGCGCCAGCAGCCAATTGTTCGGCGGGAGCCCAGATACGCAGTATTTT
TRBD2	TRBV2	TRBJ2-4	NA	CASSWQGGGNIQYF	TGTGCCAGCAGTTGGCAAGGCGGGGGGAACATTCAGTACTTC
NA	TRBV14	TRBJ1-1	NA	CASSQDFVGDTEAFF	TGTGCCAGCAGCCAAGACTTCGTAGGGGACACTGAAGCTTTCTTT
NA	TRBV6-1	TRBJ1-1	NA	CASSEYGEAFF	TGTGCCAGCAGTGAATACGGTGAAGCTTTCTTT
NA	TRBV10-2	TRBJ2-2	NA	CASSTWSGNTGELFF	TGCGCCAGCAGTACATGGTCAGGGAACACCGGGGAGCTGTTTTTT
NA	TRBV18	TRBJ2-3	NA	CASSPVGISTDTQYF	TGTGCCAGCTCACCAGTGGGCATAAGCACAGATACGCAGTATTTT
NA	TRBV6-5	TRBJ1-1	NA	CASSTLQGRTEAFF	TGTGCCAGCAGCACTCTACAGGGTAGGACTGAAGCTTTCTTT
TRBD2	TRBV12-5	TRBJ2-3	NA	CASGPSGLAGATDTQYF	TGTGCTAGTGGTCCCTCGGGACTAGCGGGAGCCACAGATACGCAGTATTTT
NA	TRBV9	TRBJ2-4	NA	CASSVDGQMNIQYF	TGTGCCAGCAGCGTAGATGGACAGATGAACATTCAGTACTTC
TRBD1	TRBV5-6	TRBJ1-2	NA	CASSFGSSGGFGYTF	TGTGCCAGCAGCTTCGGGTCTTCAGGGGGCTTTGGCTACACCTTC
NA	TRBV10-3	TRBJ2-5	NA	CAISESRSGEATQYF	TGTGCCATCAGTGAGTCGAGGAGTGGAGAGGCGACCCAGTACTTC
NA	TRBV9	TRBJ1-6	few	CASSLEDRLPLHF	TGTGCCAGCAGCCTGGAGGACAGACTCCCCCTCCACTTT
NA	TRBV5-4	TRBJ2-5	NA	CASSLVQGFQETQYF	TGTGCCAGCAGCTTGGTACAGGGATTCCAAGAGACCCAGTACTTC
TRBD2	TRBV7-3	TRBJ2-1	NA	CASSIAGGANNEQFF	TGTGCCAGCAGCATCGCGGGGGGCGCTAACAATGAGCAGTTCTTC
NA	TRBV6-1	TRBJ1-6	NA	CASSELGGENSPLHF	TGTGCCAGCAGTGAACTAGGCGGCGAGAATTCACCCCTCCACTTT
NA	TRBV5-4	TRBJ2-7	NA	CASSLGFAGSAYEQYF	TGTGCCAGCAGCTTAGGCTTTGCAGGGTCGGCCTACGAGCAGTACTTC
NA	TRBV7-2	TRBJ2-5	NA	CASSLVQGETQYF	TGTGCCAGCAGCTTAGTACAGGGTGAGACCCAGTACTTC
NA	TRBV27	TRBJ1-6	NA	CASSSSSLYYNSPLHF	TGTGCCAGCAGTTCCTCGTCCCTCTACTATAATTCACCCCTCCACTTT
NA	TRBV5-1	TRBJ2-7	NA	CASTVTGVDGNEQYF	TGCGCCAGCACCGTCACGGGAGTCGACGGCAACGAGCAGTACTTC
NA	TRBV5-4	TRBJ2-7	NA	CASSEGPVYEQYF	TGTGCCAGCAGCGAGGGCCCGGTCTACGAGCAGTACTTC
TRBD1	TRBV29-1	TRBJ2-2	NA	CSVSRGRDTGELFF	TGCAGCGTTTCCAGGGGGCGCGACACCGGGGAGCTGTTTTTT
TRBD2	TRBV5-1	TRBJ2-7	NA	CASSFGTSGRESYEQYF	TGCGCCAGCAGCTTCGGGACTAGCGGGAGGGAGAGTTACGAGCAGTACTTC
NA	TRBV3-1/TRBV3-2	TRBJ2-7	NA	CASSPRGRHLGNEQYF	TGTGCCAGCAGCCCCCGTGGGAGACACCTGGGGAACGAGCAGTACTTC
NA	TRBV12-5	TRBJ1-1	NA	CASGLWGGEAFF	TGTGCTAGTGGTTTATGGGGGGGGGAAGCTTTCTTT